Given below is one TCR beta chain in context. Original handling: Amplification of reference gene primers was used by the study to estimate nucleated cell counts. TCRdb keeps only in-frame clones here, not all; method: immunoSEQ multiplex PCR. V and J calls and clone size are as listed in that table; D and trimming were resolved from the DNA. This table holds about 120,000 clones, about nine tenths found once. This specimen belongs to a study of blood T cell repertoires in COVID-19. Study-level information: Sources were T cells, B-cell-depleted T cells, or PBMCs; the material itself was cDNA or gDNA.

The ends lost 4 bases at V and 5 bases at J; junction bases unmatched: 6. The CDR3 covers 15 residues. CDR1 is SGHTA and CDR2 is FQGNSA in the germline V gene. This TCR was recovered from a woman aged 65 to 85 with acute or convalescent COVID-19. Sequenced material: peripheral blood. V is TRBV7-2 and J is TRBJ2-1; 9 bases match TRBD1. CDR3 DNA: TGTGCCAGCAGCTCGGGACAGGGTGGAAACAATGAGCAGTTCTTC. This encodes CASSSGQGGNNEQFF.